This T cell receptor beta chain is drawn from a study of identifying expanded T cells in peripheral blood. Only in-frame clones appear in the TCRdb table, and some are missing; sequencing was by immunoSEQ multiplex PCR. Among around 75,000 clones, roughly 90% were seen once, and the ten largest hold 2.5% to 3.5%. Study-level points and caveats: Differentially abundant clones: roughly 1.2 between replicates, 16.4 at two to three weeks, under 25 at four.

Turning to this clone: What it binds is unknown.

Germline assignment: CDR1 LNHDA and CDR2 SQIVND (reference sequence). The CDR3 is 16 amino acids. The V gene end was trimmed by 4 bases and the J gene end by 6 bases; junction bases not matched to a gene: 8. Sample: blood. J is TRBJ1-6 and V is TRBV19; 8 bases match TRBD1. The clonotype originates from a person aged 18-69 years in good health. CDR3 amino acids: CASSTQTGAVNSPLHF. The DNA for the CDR3 is TGTGCCAGTAGTACTCAGACAGGGGCCGTTAATTCACCCCTCCACTTT.